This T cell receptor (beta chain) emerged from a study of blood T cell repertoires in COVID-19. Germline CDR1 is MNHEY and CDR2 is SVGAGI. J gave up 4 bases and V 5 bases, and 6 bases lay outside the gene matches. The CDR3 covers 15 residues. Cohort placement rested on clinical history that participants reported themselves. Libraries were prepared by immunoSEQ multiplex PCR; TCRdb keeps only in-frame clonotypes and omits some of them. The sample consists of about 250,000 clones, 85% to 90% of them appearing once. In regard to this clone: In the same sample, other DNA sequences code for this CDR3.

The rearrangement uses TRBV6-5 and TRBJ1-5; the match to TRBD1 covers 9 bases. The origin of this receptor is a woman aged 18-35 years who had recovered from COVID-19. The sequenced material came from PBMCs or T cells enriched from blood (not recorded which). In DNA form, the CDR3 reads TGTGCCAGCAGTCCTACAGGGGGCGTTAATCAGCCCCAGCATTTT. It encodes CASSPTGGVNQPQHF.